This TCR beta chain was captured by sequencing in a study of beta chain features in type 1 diabetes. Notes on the study in general: TCRB CDR3s were moderately but significantly shorter in Type 1 diabetes patients in all four CD4+ subsets. cDNA-based sequencing might over-represent cells highly expressing TCR.

This clone was picked up a small number of times. Its antigen is not identified. The CDR3 length is 15 residues. V lost 3 bases and J 0 bases, leaving 10 bases between the germline ends. Germline values: CDR1 SGHAT, CDR2 FQNNGV. The study reverse transcribed the entire isolated RNA, so it sequenced expressed TCRB transcripts. TCRdb's copy holds only in-frame clones and misses some; the assay was immunoSEQ multiplex PCR. The sample includes about 740,000 clones, roughly 12% of them seen just once. Sequencing was performed on naive CD4+ T cells from blood. The TCR comes from a young man with type 1 diabetes. The chain carries TRBV11-2 and TRBJ2-3; D uncertain. The chain's CDR3 is CASSLDRASTDTQYF. CDR3 coding DNA: TGTGCCAGCAGCTTGGACCGTGCTAGCACAGATACGCAGTATTTT.